The entry below gives a single TCR beta chain sequence along with its context. What this receptor recognizes is not known. There are no base qualities to consult, and no much larger clone falls within one base. V and J lose 4 bases and 0 bases, and a span of 9 bases separates them. The CDR3 sequence holds 15 residues, the cysteine and phenylalanine included. The only DNA kept is the CDR3, 45 bases in frame from the first base. CDR1 KGHDR and CDR2 SFDVKD were looked up in the germline V gene. TCRbeta CDR3 regions were amplified from genomic DNA by means of the immunoSEQ Assay, a bias-controlled multiplex PCR. On the study's bioinformatics: The number of nucleated cells in each sample was estimated by amplification of reference gene primers within the assay. To quantify the absolute abundance of each unique TCRbeta CDR3 rearrangement, sequence reads were collapsed and filtered. For each sample, productive Simpson clonality was calculated by taking the square root of Simpson's diversity index across productive rearrangements. The source is immuneACCESS, and TCRdb retained only in-frame sequences with V and J called. Part of the clones is not carried over; for the studies checked, unresolved V genes explain less than half of this, and the remainder is unexplained. Clone size and V and J calls were adopted from that table, with D and trimming inferred from the DNA. The sample table records over 130,000 clones; 65% to 80% of these occur just once. The top ten hold approximately 17% of the sample.

Collaborating institutions collected whole blood in K2EDTA tubes following their own protocols. For TCRbeta analysis, collaborators shipped samples as frozen whole blood, isolated PBMCs, or DNA extracted from either of those sample types. The sample comes from a study of blood T cell repertoires in COVID-19 (TCRdb year 2020). Context from the whole study: The collaborator samples originated in the United States, Italy and Spain and spanned the acute and convalescent phases of COVID-19. The material from the prospective study consisted of cDNA or gDNA derived from T cells, B-cell-depleted T cells, or PBMCs. The dataset comprised deeply sampled blood TCRbeta repertoires from subjects exposed to, actively infected with, or recovered from COVID-19. The repertoires were released in a freely available public database intended as a resource for research on the immune response to SARS-CoV-2. Samples were obtained from the ongoing ImmuneRACE study (first 160 participants) and from about 1,300 subjects provided by 6 global collaborators. A de-identified subject ID, COVID-19 status, age in years and sex were almost always included in the sample metadata. Where available, HLA class I and class II types were obtained from metadata supplied by the sample provider rather than from assay-based typing.

What the study reported, not specific to this receptor: Clinical and demographic metadata were provided uncurated, with the amount varying by source and participant.

The source is a man over 45 with acute or convalescent COVID-19. The sample comprised peripheral blood. The sequence links TRBV24-1 to TRBJ2-1, with the identity of the D gene unclear. The encoded CDR3 is CATSDLGVSYNEQFF. The nucleotide sequence reads as follows: TGTGCCACCAGTGACCTGGGCGTCTCCTACAATGAGCAGTTCTTC.